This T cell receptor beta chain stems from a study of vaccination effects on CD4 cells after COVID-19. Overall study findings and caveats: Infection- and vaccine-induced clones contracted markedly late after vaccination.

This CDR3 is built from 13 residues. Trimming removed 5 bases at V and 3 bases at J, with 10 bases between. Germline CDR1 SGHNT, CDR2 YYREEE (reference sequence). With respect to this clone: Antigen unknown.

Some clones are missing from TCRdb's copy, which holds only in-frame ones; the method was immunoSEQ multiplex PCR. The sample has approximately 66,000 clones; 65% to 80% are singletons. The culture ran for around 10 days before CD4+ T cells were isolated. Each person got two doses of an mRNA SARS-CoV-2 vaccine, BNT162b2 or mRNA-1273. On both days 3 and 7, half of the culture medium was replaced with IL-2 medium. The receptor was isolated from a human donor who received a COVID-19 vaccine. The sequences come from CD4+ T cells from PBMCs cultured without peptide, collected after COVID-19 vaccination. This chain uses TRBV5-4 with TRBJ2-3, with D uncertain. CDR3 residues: CASRSQTTDTQYF. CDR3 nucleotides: TGTGCCAGCAGGTCCCAAACAACAGATACGCAGTATTTT.